These 9 T cell receptor beta chains were sequenced from one sample in a study of cytomegalovirus exposure and HLA in healthy donors. Amplification used 60 Vbeta primers and 13 Jbeta primers. Sequencing was performed with immunoSEQ multiplex PCR; in TCRdb, only in-frame clones are kept and a portion is missing. Among about 200,000 clones listed, around 79% were seen once. The sample comprised PBMCs. All receptors derive from a male donor in good health and CMV-seropositive.

This clone appeared a few times. The chain employs TRBV6-5 and TRBJ1-5; TRBD1 matches at 7 bases. Germline CDR1 MNHEY, CDR2 SVGAGI. Trimming at V came to 7 bases and at J to 1 base, leaving 7 bases not matched to a gene. The CDR3 is 15 residues long. The CDR3 region has the DNA TGTGCCAGCAAACGGACAGGAGCGAGCAATCAGCCCCAGCATTTT. This translates into CASKRTGASNQPQHF.

The chain links TRBV4-1 to TRBJ2-1; 12 nucleotides align to TRBD1. Germline V gene data show CDR1 as MGHRA and CDR2 as YSYEKL. Losses at the gene ends were 4 bases for V and 7 bases for J; bases not matched to a gene: 11. This CDR3 contains 17 residues. CDR3 DNA sequence: TGCGCCAGCAGCCCGGACCGGGACAGGGGGCGGTCAAATGAGCAGTTCTTC. Its protein is CASSPDRDRGRSNEQFF.

This sequence joins TRBV5-8 and TRBJ2-5; possible D gene TRBD2, 6 bases. Looked up from germline, CDR1 is SGHTS and CDR2 is YDEGEE. V dropped 8 bases and J dropped 9 bases, with 20 bases sitting between them. The CDR3 is 13 residues long. The DNA of the CDR3 is TGTGCCAGTCCTCCCCCCTGGGGAGGAGCCCAGTACTTC. This codes for CASPPPWGGAQYF. Complete variable domain (other parts from reference TRBV5-8 and TRBJ2-5): EAGVTQSPTHLIKTRGQQATLRCSPISGHTSVYWYQQALGLGLQFLLWYDEGEERNRGNFPPRFSGRQFPNYSSELNVNALELEDSALYLCASPPPWGGAQYFGPGTRLLVL.

This chain uses TRBV5-4 with TRBJ2-1; TRBD2 matches at 8 bases. The V segment lost 0 bases and the J segment 6 bases; nucleotides outside the gene matches: 2. The CDR3 consists of 14 residues. Per germline, CDR1 SGHNT and CDR2 YYREEE (reference sequence). The CDR3, as DNA: TGTGCCAGCAGCTTGGAACTAGCGGCCAATGAGCAGTTCTTC. It encodes CASSLELAANEQFF. Full variable domain (outside the CDR3, taken from reference TRBV5-4 and TRBJ2-1): ETGVTQSPTHLIKTRGQQVTLRCSSQSGHNTVSWYQQALGQGPQFIFQYYREEENGRGNFPPRFSGLQFPNYSSELNVNALELDDSALYLCASSLELAANEQFFGPGTRLTVL.

V usage is TRBV28 and J usage is TRBJ2-2; 10 nucleotides agree with TRBD1. Germline CDR1 and CDR2: MDHEN and SYDVKM. The CDR3 runs 16 residues. The V and J ends lost 4 bases and 7 bases, in that order; junction bases with no gene match: 9. The CDR3 protein is CASSSAGQGRGGELFF. The CDR3 DNA sequence: TGTGCCAGCAGTTCGGCGGGACAGGGGCGGGGCGGGGAGCTGTTTTTT.

In its sample, this clone was seen a few times. The chain has TRBV11-2 and TRBJ2-1, with a tentative D call TRBD2 (6 bases). Germline V gene lookup returns CDR1 SGHAT and CDR2 FQNNGV. This CDR3 has 14 amino acids. Trimming pared 0 bases from V and 10 bases from J, leaving 13 bases between. The CDR3 DNA is TGTGCCAGCAGCTTAGATCCCCTCGGGAGAGAGCAGTTCTTC. It yields the protein CASSLDPLGREQFF.

As concerns this clone: At one of its ends the junction is not consistent with the germline gene, which may arise from a read error. The sample has other DNA sequences that encode this CDR3 too. The CDR3: CASSGPFTDTQYF. The CDR3 region has the DNA TGTGCCAGCAGTGGTCCCTTTACAGACACGCAGTATTTT. The V gene is TRBV2, the J gene TRBJ2-3; D remains unclear. The CDR3 totals 13 residues. Germline values: CDR1 SNHLY, CDR2 FYNNEI. Full variable domain (outside the CDR3, taken from reference TRBV2 and TRBJ2-3): EPEVTQTPSHQVTQMGQEVILRCVPISNHLYFYWYRQILGQKVEFLVSFYNNEISEKSEIFDDQFSVERPDGSNFTLKIRSTKLEDSAMYFCASSGPFTDTQYFGPGTRLTVL.

The rearrangement uses TRBV7-7 and TRBJ2-7; perhaps TRBD2 as D (6 bases). The germline gives CDR1 SSHAT, CDR2 FNYEAQ (reference sequence). Trimming cost V 5 bases and J 1 base, with 18 bases left between them. The CDR3 loop spans 16 amino acids. The CDR3 bases are TGTGCCAGCAGCCCTGGTCCGGGACTGGGATCCTACGAGCAGTACTTC. Its translation: CASSPGPGLGSYEQYF.

This clone was seen more than once but under ten times. V usage is TRBV9 and J usage is TRBJ1-2, with TRBD1 identical over 7 bases. The CDR3 loop spans 15 amino acids. CDR1 is SGDLS and CDR2 is YYNGEE in the germline V gene. Trimming at V came to 0 bases and at J to 7 bases, leaving 9 bases not matched to a gene. CDR3 DNA: TGTGCCAGCAGCGTAGAATACCGACAGGGAGGTGGCTACACCTTC. This sequence encodes CASSVEYRQGGGYTF.